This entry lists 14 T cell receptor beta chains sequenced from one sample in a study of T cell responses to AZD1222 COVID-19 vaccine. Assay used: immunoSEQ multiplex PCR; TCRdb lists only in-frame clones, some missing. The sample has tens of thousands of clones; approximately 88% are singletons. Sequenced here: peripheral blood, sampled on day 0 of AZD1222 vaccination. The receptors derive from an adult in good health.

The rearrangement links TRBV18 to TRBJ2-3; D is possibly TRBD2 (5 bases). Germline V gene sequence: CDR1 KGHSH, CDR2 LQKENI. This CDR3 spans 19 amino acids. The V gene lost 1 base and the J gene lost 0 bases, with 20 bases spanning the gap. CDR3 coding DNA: TGTGCCAGCTCACCACGGGAGAGTCTAGTGGCGGCGAGCACAGATACGCAGTATTTT. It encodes CASSPRESLVAASTDTQYF.

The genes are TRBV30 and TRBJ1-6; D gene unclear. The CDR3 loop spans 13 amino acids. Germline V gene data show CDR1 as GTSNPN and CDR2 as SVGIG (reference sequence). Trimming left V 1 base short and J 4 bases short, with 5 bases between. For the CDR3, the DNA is TGTGCCTGGAGTGCGCAATATAATTCACCCCTCCACTTT. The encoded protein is CAWSAQYNSPLHF. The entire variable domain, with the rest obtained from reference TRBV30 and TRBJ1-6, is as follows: SQTIHQWPATLVQPVGSPLSLECTVEGTSNPNLYWYRQAAGRGLQLLFYSVGIGQISSEVPQNLSASRPQDRQFILSSKKLLLSDSGFYLCAWSAQYNSPLHFGNGTRLTVT.

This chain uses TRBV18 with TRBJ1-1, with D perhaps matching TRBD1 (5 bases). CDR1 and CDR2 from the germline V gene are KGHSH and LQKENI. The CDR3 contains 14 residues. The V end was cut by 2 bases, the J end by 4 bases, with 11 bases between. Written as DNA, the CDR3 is TGTGCCAGCTCACCAATTGGGCAGGGCACTGAAGCTTTCTTT. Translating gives CASSPIGQGTEAFF.

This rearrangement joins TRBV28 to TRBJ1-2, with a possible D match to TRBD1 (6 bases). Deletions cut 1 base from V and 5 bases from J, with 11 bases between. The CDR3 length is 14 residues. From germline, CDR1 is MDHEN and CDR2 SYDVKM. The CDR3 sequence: CASSLLGGGYGYTF. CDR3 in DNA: TGTGCCAGCAGTTTATTAGGGGGAGGGTATGGCTACACCTTC.

The CDR3 spells CASSPAGLEEQYF. As DNA, the CDR3 is TGTGCCAGCTCACCTGCGGGACTGGAAGAGCAGTACTTC. The V gene is TRBV18, the J gene TRBJ2-7; possibly TRBD2 for D (6 bases). Germline CDR1 reads KGHSH; CDR2 reads LQKENI. V lost 3 bases to trimming and J lost 7 bases, with 13 bases between them. The CDR3 is made up of 13 amino acids.

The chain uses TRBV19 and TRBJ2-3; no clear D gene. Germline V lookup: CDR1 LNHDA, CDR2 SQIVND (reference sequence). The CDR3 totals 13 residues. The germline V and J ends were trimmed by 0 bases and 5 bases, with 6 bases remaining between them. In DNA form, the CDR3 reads TGTGCCAGTAGTATAGATCTGGAAGATACGCAGTATTTT. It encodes CASSIDLEDTQYF.

The CDR3 region is CASSQDPGGVAAPLHF. DNA of the CDR3: TGTGCCAGCAGCCAAGATCCAGGCGGAGTGGCGGCACCCCTCCACTTT. The V call is TRBV3-1 (or the pseudogene TRBV3-2), the J call TRBJ1-6; D remains ambiguous. The germline V gene has CDR1 LGHDT and CDR2 YNNKEL (reference sequence). There are 16 residues in the CDR3. The ends were cut back, 0 bases at V and 11 bases at J, with 17 bases in the middle.

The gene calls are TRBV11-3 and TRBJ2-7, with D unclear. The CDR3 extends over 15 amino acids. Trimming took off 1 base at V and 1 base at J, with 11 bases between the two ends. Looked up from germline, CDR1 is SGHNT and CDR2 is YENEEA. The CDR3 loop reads CASSLGTVPSYEQYF. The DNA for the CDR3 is TGTGCCAGCAGCTTAGGAACAGTTCCTTCCTACGAGCAGTACTTC.

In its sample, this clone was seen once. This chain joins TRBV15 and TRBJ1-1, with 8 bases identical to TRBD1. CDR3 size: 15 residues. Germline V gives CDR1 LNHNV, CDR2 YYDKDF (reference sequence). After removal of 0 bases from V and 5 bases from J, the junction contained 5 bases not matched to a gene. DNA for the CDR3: TGTGCCACCAGCAGAGACAGGGGGCTGGTGACTGAAGCTTTCTTT. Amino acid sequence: CATSRDRGLVTEAFF. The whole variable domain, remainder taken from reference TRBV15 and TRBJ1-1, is DAMVIQNPRYQVTQFGKPVTLSCSQTLNHNVMYWYQQKSSQAPKLLFHYYDKDFNNEADTPDNFQSRRPNTSFCFLDIRSPGLGDTAMYLCATSRDRGLVTEAFFGQGTRLTVV.

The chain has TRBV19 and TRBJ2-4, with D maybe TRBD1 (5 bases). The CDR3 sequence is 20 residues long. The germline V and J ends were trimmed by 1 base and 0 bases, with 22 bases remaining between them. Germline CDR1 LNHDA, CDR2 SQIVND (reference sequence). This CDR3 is CASSIVVSWGQGRAKNIQYF. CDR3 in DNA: TGTGCCAGTAGTATAGTGGTTTCGTGGGGTCAGGGTAGAGCCAAAAACATTCAGTACTTC.

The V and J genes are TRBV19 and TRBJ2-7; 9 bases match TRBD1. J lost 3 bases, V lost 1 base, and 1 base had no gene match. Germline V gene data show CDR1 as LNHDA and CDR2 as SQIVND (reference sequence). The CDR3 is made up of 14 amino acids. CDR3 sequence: CASSIGGQGYEQYF. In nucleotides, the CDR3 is TGTGCCAGTAGTATAGGGGGACAGGGCTACGAGCAGTACTTC.

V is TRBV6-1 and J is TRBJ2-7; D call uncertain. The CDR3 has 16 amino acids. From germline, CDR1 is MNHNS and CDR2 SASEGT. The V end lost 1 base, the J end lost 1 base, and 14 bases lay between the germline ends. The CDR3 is CASSEVGRYYSYEQYF. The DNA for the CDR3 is TGTGCCAGCAGTGAAGTTGGCCGATACTATTCCTACGAGCAGTACTTC.

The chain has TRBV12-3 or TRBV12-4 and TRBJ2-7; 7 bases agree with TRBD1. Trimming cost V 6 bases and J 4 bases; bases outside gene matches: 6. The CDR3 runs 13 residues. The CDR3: CASSKGTAYEQYF. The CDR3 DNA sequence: TGTGCCAGCAGCAAGGGGACAGCTTACGAGCAGTACTTC.

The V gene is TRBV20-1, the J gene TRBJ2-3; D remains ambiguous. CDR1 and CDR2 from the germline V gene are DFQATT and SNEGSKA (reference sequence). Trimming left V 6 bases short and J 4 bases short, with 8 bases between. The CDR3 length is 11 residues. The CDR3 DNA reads TGCAGTGCCCTTAGGTCAGATACGCAGTATTTT. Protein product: CSALRSDTQYF.